The 30 T cell receptor beta chains given below trace back to one sample, sequenced in a study of naive and memory T cell subsets. An equimolar mix of two oligonucleotides served as the beta constant-region primer for TRBC1 and TRBC2. Four rounds of PCR amplified the ligated cDNA using nested alpha and beta constant-region primers plus SP2. TCRdb independently ran MiXCR on the UMI-ligation and nested PCR reads; one entry per CDR3 protein. The sample shows 25,000 to 40,000 distinct CDR3 sequences, under 20% of them seen only once. Material: effector memory CD4+ T cells from blood. Subset noted: effector memory, CD45RA- CD27-. These TCRs come from a human donor in good health.

This clonotype was seen more than once but under ten times. The chain employs TRBV30 and TRBJ1-2; TRBD1 matches 8 bases. The CDR3 contains 14 residues. Germline V gene data show CDR1 as GTSNPN and CDR2 as SVGIG (reference sequence). With V trimmed by 1 base and J by 3 bases, 4 bases remained unmatched. The chain's CDR3 is CAWSAGTGYYGYTF. In DNA form, the CDR3 reads TGTGCCTGGAGTGCCGGGACAGGATACTATGGCTACACCTTC.

The J gene is TRBJ2-4, the V gene TRBV7-9; D perhaps matches TRBD2 (5 bases). Germline V gene lookup returns CDR1 SEHNR and CDR2 FQNEAQ (reference sequence). The CDR3 contains 15 residues. V shed 6 bases and J shed 1 base, with 13 bases lying between them. This CDR3 reads CASSSGGGAKNIQYF. The CDR3 region has the DNA TGTGCCAGCAGTTCAGGAGGTGGTGCCAAAAACATTCAGTACTTC.

CDR3 DNA sequence: TGTGCCAGCTCCGTCCGAGGAGGACAGGGACGCGAGCAGTACTTC. Translated: CASSVRGGQGREQYF. V usage is TRBV18 and J usage is TRBJ2-7; TRBD1 agrees at 8 bases. The ends lost 6 bases at V and 6 bases at J; junction bases unmatched: 13. Germline V gene sequence: CDR1 KGHSH, CDR2 LQKENI. The CDR3 extends over 15 amino acids. Complete variable domain (other parts from reference TRBV18 and TRBJ2-7): NAGVMQNPRHLVRRRGQEARLRCSPMKGHSHVYWYRQLPEEGLKFMVYLQKENIIDESGMPKERFSAEFPKEGPSILRIQQVVRGDSAAYFCASSVRGGQGREQYFGPGTRLTVT.

CDR3 in amino acids: CSAAGTSGDAYEQYF. In DNA, the CDR3 is TGCAGTGCTGCCGGGACTAGCGGGGACGCCTACGAGCAGTACTTC. The genes are TRBV20-1 and TRBJ2-7, with 13 nucleotides matching TRBD2. Germline CDR1 is DFQATT and CDR2 is SNEGSKA (reference sequence). This CDR3 spans 15 amino acids. V shed 5 bases and J 2 bases; nucleotides not matched to a gene: 6.

This clonotype was seen at least ten times. The chain links TRBV6-2 or TRBV6-3 to TRBJ2-1, with 8 bases aligning to TRBD2. The CDR3 extends over 13 amino acids. Germline V gene sequence: CDR1 MNHEY, CDR2 SVGEGT. With V trimmed by 6 bases and J by 7 bases, 5 bases remained unmatched. CDR3 amino acids: CASRAGASNEQFF. The CDR3 DNA is TGTGCCAGCAGAGCGGGAGCTAGTAATGAGCAGTTCTTC.

This clonotype showed up many times. The chain couples TRBV28 to TRBJ1-5; no clear D. There are 12 residues in the CDR3. V lost 4 bases to trimming and J lost 7 bases, with 8 bases between them. Germline CDR1 and CDR2: MDHEN and SYDVKM. The chain's CDR3 is CASSYGSQPQHF. CDR3 bases: TGTGCCAGCAGTTACGGGTCCCAGCCCCAGCATTTT.

The sample holds many counts of this clonotype. This sequence joins TRBV20-1 and TRBJ2-3; TRBD2 matches at 10 bases. The CDR3 spans 15 residues. J was trimmed by 5 bases and V by 3 bases; bases with no gene match: 8. Germline assignment: CDR1 DFQATT and CDR2 SNEGSKA (reference sequence). For the CDR3, the DNA is TGCAGTGCTAGTACCCCGAGGACTAGCGGAGATACGCAGTATTTT. Translated, it gives CSASTPRTSGDTQYF.

This clonotype was observed a handful of times. The chain recombines TRBV30 with TRBJ1-1; D unclear. This CDR3 is built from 15 residues. The V and J ends lost 0 bases and 3 bases respectively, with 14 bases between them. Per germline, CDR1 GTSNPN and CDR2 SVGIG (reference sequence). CDR3 coding DNA: TGTGCCTGGAGTGTATCAATAGCGAGGGACACTGAAGCTTTCTTT. Translation: CAWSVSIARDTEAFF.

This clonotype turned up a few times. The chain has TRBV20-1 and TRBJ2-7; D is undetermined. With 6 bases removed from V and 2 bases from J, the gap between germline ends came to 11 bases. The CDR3 extends over 12 amino acids. Germline-derived CDR1 and CDR2 are DFQATT and SNEGSKA (reference sequence). CDR3 sequence reads: CSAKLGPYEQYF. CDR3 nucleotide sequence: TGCAGTGCCAAGCTCGGTCCCTACGAGCAGTACTTC.

In its sample, this clonotype was seen many times. The rearrangement links TRBV7-2 to TRBJ1-2; D is possibly TRBD1 (6 bases). The germline V gene encodes CDR1 SGHTA and CDR2 FQGNSA. CDR3 length: 17 residues. Trimming pared 1 base from V and 9 bases from J, leaving 24 bases between. The CDR3 reads CASSLGSRGGGSGRYTF. CDR3 bases: TGTGCCAGCAGCTTAGGATCAAGGGGAGGGGGTAGCGGGCGCTACACCTTC.

This clonotype is termed medium-sized. The chain joins TRBV6-5 to TRBJ1-5; 9 positions match TRBD1. Germline CDR1 is MNHEY and CDR2 is SVGAGI. The CDR3 covers 16 residues. The J segment lost 3 bases and the V segment lost 5 bases, leaving 8 bases of the junction unmatched. CDR3 sequence: CASSRRTGATNQPQHF. CDR3 DNA sequence: TGTGCCAGCAGTAGAAGGACAGGGGCTACCAATCAGCCCCAGCATTTT.

V gene TRBV30 combines with J gene TRBJ2-7; 7 bases fit TRBD2. The J segment lost 3 bases and the V segment lost 1 base, leaving 6 bases of the junction unmatched. The germline V gene encodes CDR1 GTSNPN and CDR2 SVGIG (reference sequence). The CDR3 contains 14 residues. The CDR3 reads CAWSGTSSYYEQYF. The CDR3 DNA sequence: TGTGCCTGGAGTGGGACTAGTTCTTACTACGAGCAGTACTTC.

The J gene is TRBJ2-1, the V gene TRBV28, with TRBD1 matching 11 bases. CDR1 is MDHEN, CDR2 SYDVKM, per germline. V lost 5 bases and J lost 7; bases outside the gene matches: 7. CDR3 length: 15 residues. The CDR3 nucleotides read TGTGCCAGCAGTCTACCGGGACAGGGGGGAAATGAGCAGTTCTTC. This encodes CASSLPGQGGNEQFF.

This clonotype was counted a few times. The chain employs TRBV7-9 and TRBJ2-3; D is undetermined. The V and J ends lost 4 bases and 4 bases respectively, with 15 bases between them. CDR3 length: 15 residues. Looked up from germline, CDR1 is SEHNR and CDR2 is FQNEAQ (reference sequence). The CDR3 bases are TGTGCCAGCAGCTACACCAAAACCCAATCAGATACGCAGTATTTT. Encoded protein: CASSYTKTQSDTQYF.

This clonotype was picked up a small number of times. The genes are TRBV6-5 and TRBJ1-2; D is uncertain. The germline V and J ends were trimmed by 6 bases and 0 bases, with 20 bases remaining between them. The germline CDR1 and CDR2 sequences are MNHEY and SVGAGI. This CDR3 spans 17 amino acids. CDR3 amino acids: CASSPVRGSTANYGYTF. The CDR3 DNA reads TGTGCCAGCAGCCCGGTCCGCGGTTCGACCGCTAACTATGGCTACACCTTC.

The sample holds many counts of this clonotype. This sequence joins TRBV29-1 and TRBJ1-1; D is unresolved. V gave up 7 bases and J gave up 4 bases, with 10 bases separating them. The CDR3 loop spans 11 amino acids. Germline assignment: CDR1 SQVTM and CDR2 ANQGSEA. Here the CDR3 reads CSAQMSTEAFF. Here the CDR3 DNA reads TGCAGCGCACAGATGAGCACTGAAGCTTTCTTT.

In nucleotides, the CDR3 is TGTGCCACGTTTACCCCCACGACAGGGTTGCCCCAGCATTTT. As protein: CATFTPTTGLPQHF. This chain joins TRBV28 and TRBJ1-5; 7 bases agree with TRBD1. The CDR3 runs to 14 residues. With 10 bases clipped from V and 9 bases from J, the junction kept 15 bases outside the gene matches. Per germline, CDR1 MDHEN and CDR2 SYDVKM.

This clonotype was seen at least ten times. The CDR3 DNA is TGTGCCAGCAGCCTTCTGGGACTCAGGAACACTGAAGCTTTCTTT. The encoded protein is CASSLLGLRNTEAFF. The chain employs TRBV3-1 and TRBJ1-1, with D tentatively TRBD1 (5 bases). Trimming took off 4 bases at V and 1 base at J, with 13 bases between the two ends. The CDR3 extends over 15 amino acids. In germline, CDR1 is LGHDT, CDR2 YNNKEL (reference sequence).

This clonotype turned up a few times. V and J are TRBV20-1 and TRBJ2-7, with D possibly TRBD2 on 5 matching bases. Germline lookup yields CDR1 DFQATT and CDR2 SNEGSKA (reference sequence). Trimming took off 5 bases at V and 1 base at J, with 18 bases between the two ends. This CDR3 has 15 amino acids. The CDR3 sequence: CSAERLAVLSYEQYF. The CDR3 coding sequence is TGCAGTGCTGAGAGGCTAGCAGTCTTATCCTACGAGCAGTACTTC.

This chain links TRBV30 with TRBJ2-3; the D call may be TRBD1 or TRBD2 (6 bases each). Trimming removed 5 bases at V and 8 bases at J, with 8 bases between. This CDR3 spans 10 amino acids. Germline lookup yields CDR1 GTSNPN and CDR2 SVGIG (reference sequence). Written as DNA, the CDR3 is TGTGCCTGGGGGGGGCGTACGCAGTATTTT. Amino acids: CAWGGRTQYF.

The chain carries TRBV7-9 and TRBJ2-2; 11 bases line up with TRBD1. From germline, CDR1 is SEHNR and CDR2 FQNEAQ (reference sequence). V was clipped by 5 bases and J by 3 bases; unmatched bases: 5. The CDR3 loop spans 16 amino acids. The CDR3 region is CASSNRDRGDTGELFF. CDR3 bases: TGTGCCAGCAGCAACCGGGACAGGGGGGACACCGGGGAGCTGTTTTTT.

The V and J genes are TRBV19 and TRBJ2-1; D tentatively reads TRBD1 or TRBD2 (5 bases each). Deletions cut 1 base from V and 7 bases from J, with 14 bases between. This CDR3 comprises 15 residues. CDR1 and CDR2 from the germline V gene are LNHDA and SQIVND (reference sequence). The CDR3 region is CASSIGSGWGNEQFF. In nucleotides, the CDR3 is TGTGCCAGTAGTATAGGGAGCGGTTGGGGGAATGAGCAGTTCTTC.

As to this clonotype: A single base separates this from a much larger clone, so it may be a read error. The rearrangement links TRBV20-1 to TRBJ1-5; 8 nucleotides align to TRBD1. CDR1 DFQATT and CDR2 SNEGSKA come from the germline V gene (reference sequence). V was pared by 1 base and J by 5 bases, with 1 base of the junction left unmatched. The CDR3 runs to 13 residues. CDR3 amino acids: CSARGDRYQPQHF. DNA of the CDR3: TGCAGTGCTAGAGGGGACAGGTATCAGCCCCAGCATTTT.

A few counts support this clonotype. The chain joins TRBV18 to TRBJ2-5, with a possible D match to TRBD1 (6 bases). Germline CDR1 reads KGHSH; CDR2 reads LQKENI. V was trimmed by 5 bases and J by 4 bases, leaving 17 bases between them. CDR3 length: 15 amino acids. The CDR3 loop reads CASSFGQSGVETQYF. CDR3 bases: TGTGCCAGCTCATTCGGACAGTCCGGAGTAGAGACCCAGTACTTC.

The chain uses TRBV20-1 and TRBJ1-5, with D possibly matching TRBD1 (5 bases). V was pared by 2 bases and J by 3 bases, with 17 bases between. The V gene's germline CDR1 is DFQATT and CDR2 SNEGSKA (reference sequence). CDR3 size: 16 residues. CDR3 sequence reads: CSARPYASGINQPQHF. CDR3 DNA: TGCAGTGCTAGACCCTATGCCTCAGGGATCAATCAGCCCCAGCATTTT.

This clonotype was seen a single time. J is TRBJ1-2 and V is TRBV28, with D maybe TRBD1 (5 bases). The CDR3 is 12 amino acids. Germline assignment: CDR1 MDHEN and CDR2 SYDVKM. Between the trimmed V and J ends, which lost 5 bases and 7 bases, there was a span of 11 bases. CDR3 coding DNA: TGTGCCAGCAGTCTAGGCAGGGCTGGCTACACCTTC. Amino acids: CASSLGRAGYTF.

This chain connects TRBV9 to TRBJ2-1, with a possible D match to TRBD2 (5 bases). V was clipped by 6 bases and J by 8 bases, with 24 bases between them. This CDR3 has 16 amino acids. From germline, CDR1 is SGDLS and CDR2 YYNGEE. CDR3 loop: CASTAREGVFLDEQFF. The CDR3 bases are TGTGCCAGCACCGCCCGCGAGGGCGTGTTTTTAGATGAGCAGTTCTTC.

The J gene is TRBJ2-1, the V gene TRBV11-3; TRBD2 might be the D (6 bases). The CDR3 is made up of 17 amino acids. V was pared by 1 base and J by 2 bases, with 15 bases between. Germline lookup yields CDR1 SGHNT and CDR2 YENEEA. CDR3 amino acids: CASSLGDRWTTYNEQFF. DNA of the CDR3: TGTGCCAGCAGCTTAGGGGACCGATGGACTACCTACAATGAGCAGTTCTTC.

By share, this clonotype ranks as medium-sized. V is TRBV20-1 and J is TRBJ2-4, with 12 nucleotides matching TRBD2. The CDR3 length is 17 residues. CDR1 is DFQATT and CDR2 is SNEGSKA in the germline V gene (reference sequence). V trimming: 0 bases; J trimming: 6 bases; junction bases outside the gene matches: 9. The CDR3: CSARDPPASGRVNIQYF. CDR3 in DNA: TGCAGTGCTAGAGATCCGCCCGCTAGCGGGAGGGTAAACATTCAGTACTTC.

The V gene is TRBV6-5, the J gene TRBJ2-5, with D perhaps matching TRBD1 (5 bases). Trimming left V 1 base short and J 3 bases short, with 9 bases between. This CDR3 contains 14 residues. Germline CDR1 is MNHEY and CDR2 is SVGAGI. CDR3 nucleotides: TGTGCCAGCAGTTACTGGGGCAGAGAAGAGACCCAGTACTTC. Protein product: CASSYWGREETQYF.